A single TCR beta chain is shown here with its context. No antigen is known for it. The CDR3 is 11 residues long. CDR1 and CDR2 from the germline V gene are DFQATT and SNEGSKA (reference sequence). Trimming left V 0 bases short and J 16 bases short, with 13 bases between. Each CDR3 protein is one row after TCRdb ran MiXCR on the 5' RACE reads. The data contain 750,000 to 850,000 distinct CDR3 sequences, 12% of them singletons. This entry comes from a study of CD8 T cells in ankylosing spondylitis. General observations from the study: Reports say disease-linked clones showed up significantly more in matched ankylosing spondylitis synovial fluid. Within peripheral blood, clones linked to disease were CD8+ and relatively rare. What appeared characteristic of ankylosing spondylitis blood was a TCR beta motif of fewer than ten highly homologous variants. Earlier authors reported some of these motif variants in reactive arthritis synovial fluid and blood.

The source of this sequence is a male donor with ankylosing spondylitis. The chain has TRBV20-1 and TRBJ2-1; a possible D gene is TRBD2 (5 bases). Sequences were obtained from blood, either unsorted or a sorted T cell fraction (not recorded which). The CDR3 nucleotides read TGCAGTGCTAGAGAGAGAGGGAGCCTATTCTTC. It yields the protein CSARERGSLFF.